This T cell receptor beta chain was captured by sequencing in a study of cytomegalovirus exposure and HLA in healthy donors. On the study more broadly: The 130 or so validation repertoires were reported in a later analysis to have been generated on the same platform as the approximately 700 first-cohort repertoires. Study results and limitations: In vitro experiments confirmed that a few CMV-associated chains were specific for CMV antigens. The investigators catalogued 150 or so TCR beta chains as cytomegalovirus-associated.

TCRdb's copy holds only in-frame clones and misses some; the assay was immunoSEQ multiplex PCR. The data show 200,000 to 300,000 clones, with about 90% seen just once and 12% held by the top ten. The CDR3 covers 13 residues. V was pared by 7 bases and J by 3 bases, with 13 bases between. Germline CDR1 is SNHLY and CDR2 is FYNNEI. As concerns this clone: Its antigen is not known.

This chain joins TRBV2 and TRBJ2-7; D is undetermined. This clonotype originated in a man aged 18-30 years in good health and CMV-seropositive. The sample consisted of PBMCs. The DNA for the CDR3 is TGTGCCAGCACGCCGAGACTCGACTACGAGCAGTACTTC. This encodes CASTPRLDYEQYF.